This TCR beta chain is from a study of cytomegalovirus exposure and HLA in healthy donors. As regards this clone: Within the sample, other DNA sequences also encode this same CDR3.

The ends were cut back, 0 bases at V and 8 bases at J, with 11 bases in the middle. Germline V CDR1 and CDR2: SGHRS, YFSETQ. The CDR3 loop spans 13 amino acids. The protocol was immunoSEQ multiplex PCR, while the TCRdb copy is restricted to in-frame clones and leaves out a portion. There are more than 250,000 clones in the sample; more than 80% occur only once, and around 0.84% lies in the top ten. The TCR sequence derives from a woman aged 18-29 years in good health and CMV-seronegative. The sequenced material came from PBMCs. The chain combines TRBV5-1 with TRBJ1-1; a possible D gene is TRBD1 (5 bases). The CDR3 loop is CASSLDRGTEAFF. In nucleotides, the CDR3 is TGCGCCAGCAGCTTGGATCGGGGGACGGAAGCTTTCTTT.